This TCR beta chain was sequenced in a study of blood T cell repertoires in COVID-19. The CDR3 sequence is 13 residues long. The V end was cut by 2 bases, the J end by 1 base, with 6 bases between. Germline-derived CDR1 and CDR2 are GTSNPN and SVGIG (reference sequence). The table came from immunoSEQ multiplex PCR; TCRdb's copy has only in-frame clones and leaves some out. The sample yields more than 60,000 clones, about 92% seen once. The sequenced sample was peripheral blood. This TCR derives from a woman over 75 with active or convalescent COVID-19. The rearrangement links TRBV30 to TRBJ1-5, with unresolved D. CDR3 nucleotide sequence: TGTGCCTGGAGTTCCTTCAGCAATCAGCCCCAGCATTTT. Protein sequence: CAWSSFSNQPQHF.